Below, 25 T cell receptor beta chains from the same sample are listed, as sequenced in a study of Ad26.COV2.S vaccination and SARS-CoV-2 variants. Sequencing used immunoSEQ multiplex PCR; TCRdb keeps in-frame clones, though not all of them. The sample yields fewer than 400,000 clones, about 85% seen once. The treatment is: 15 to 20 received Ad26.COV2.S at low or high dose, single or two shots; 5 received placebo; per-sample allocation not given. Sample collection was performed on day 63 after the first vaccine or placebo injection. The sample was peripheral blood, taken in a trial of Ad26.COV2.S vaccine versus placebo. These receptors came from a person between 18 and 65 years old who received the Ad26.COV2.S COVID-19 vaccine or a placebo.

The CDR3 bases are TGTGCCAGCAGGGACCAAAGTTCCGACTATGGCTACACCTTC. This sequence encodes CASRDQSSDYGYTF. The chain carries TRBV6-6 and TRBJ1-2; D uncertain. The CDR3 is 14 residues long. The germline V gene has CDR1 MNHNY and CDR2 SVGAGI (reference sequence). Trimming removed 6 bases at V and 3 bases at J, with 14 bases between.

The chain is built from TRBV29-1 and TRBJ2-1, with D uncertain. The CDR3 is 11 amino acids. In germline, CDR1 is SQVTM, CDR2 ANQGSEA. V was cut by 5 bases and J by 3 bases, with 5 bases left in between. The CDR3 region has the DNA TGCAGCGTTCAATACTACAATGAGCAGTTCTTC. Its translation is CSVQYYNEQFF.

The CDR3 bases are TGTGCCAGCAGTTTATATGGGGGATCTCTCAATTCACCCCTCCACTTT. Translation gives CASSLYGGSLNSPLHF. The V and J genes are TRBV28 and TRBJ1-6; D might be TRBD1 (5 bases). This CDR3 is 16 amino acids long. The V end was cut by 1 base, the J end by 7 bases, with 14 bases between. The germline V gene has CDR1 MDHEN and CDR2 SYDVKM.

This clone appeared a single time. J is TRBJ1-1 and V is TRBV10-1; the D gene is possibly TRBD1 (6 bases). The germline V gene encodes CDR1 WNHNN and CDR2 SYGVQD (reference sequence). With 1 base removed from V and 0 bases from J, the gap between germline ends came to 15 bases. The CDR3 extends over 17 amino acids. The CDR3 reads CASSEWGARRVNTEAFF. The CDR3 nucleotides read TGCGCCAGCAGTGAGTGGGGGGCAAGGAGGGTGAACACTGAAGCTTTCTTT.

This clone occurred once. The chain employs TRBV7-2 and TRBJ1-1; D gene unclear. The V and J ends lost 3 bases and 5 bases respectively, with 16 bases between them. Germline V gene lookup returns CDR1 SGHTA and CDR2 FQGNSA. The CDR3 is 15 residues long. The DNA of the CDR3 is TGTGCCAGCAGCTTTGTTCCAAGGGCAGGTACTGAAGCTTTCTTT. It translates to CASSFVPRAGTEAFF. Full variable domain (rest looked up from reference TRBV7-2 and TRBJ1-1): GAGVSQSPSNKVTEKGKDVELRCDPISGHTALYWYRQSLGQGLEFLIYFQGNSAPDKSGLPSDRFSAERTGGSVSTLTIQRTQQEDSAVYLCASSFVPRAGTEAFFGQGTRLTVV.

This clone was seen more than once but under ten times. The genes are TRBV2 and TRBJ2-7, with D perhaps TRBD2 (7 bases). The CDR3 spans 14 residues. V lost 6 bases to trimming and J lost 4 bases, with 16 bases between them. Germline CDR1 SNHLY, CDR2 FYNNEI. The CDR3 is CASRGGVRTYEQYF. Written as DNA, the CDR3 is TGTGCCAGCAGAGGGGGGGTAAGAACTTACGAGCAGTACTTC.

The chain employs TRBV5-1 and TRBJ1-4; D is uncertain. The CDR3 sequence is 15 residues long. The V gene lost 0 bases and the J gene lost 6 bases, with 12 bases spanning the gap. Germline lookup yields CDR1 SGHRS and CDR2 YFSETQ. This chain's CDR3 is CASSLAPQRDEKLFF. In nucleotides, the CDR3 is TGCGCCAGCAGCTTGGCCCCACAGCGGGATGAAAAACTGTTTTTT.

The V call is TRBV2, the J call TRBJ1-1; D is undetermined. The germline V and J ends were trimmed by 3 bases and 0 bases, with 8 bases remaining between them. Germline V gives CDR1 SNHLY, CDR2 FYNNEI. The CDR3 length is 14 residues. Here the CDR3 reads CASSDGIMNTEAFF. The CDR3 region has the DNA TGTGCCAGCAGTGATGGGATTATGAACACTGAAGCTTTCTTT.

CDR3 sequence: CASSFQPGFYGYTF. The CDR3 bases are TGTGCCAGCAGTTTTCAACCAGGGTTCTATGGCTACACCTTC. The chain carries TRBV6-5 and TRBJ1-2; D might be TRBD1 (5 bases). Trimming removed 4 bases at V and 4 bases at J, with 13 bases between. Germline CDR1 MNHEY, CDR2 SVGAGI. The length of the CDR3 is 14 residues.

The gene calls are TRBV4-2 and TRBJ2-6; D ambiguous. Trimming cost V 1 base and J 1 base, with 5 bases left between them. Germline lookup yields CDR1 LGHNA and CDR2 YNFKEQ. The length of the CDR3 is 15 residues. The CDR3 loop reads CASSQAISGANVLTF. Here the CDR3 DNA reads TGTGCCAGCAGCCAAGCTATATCTGGGGCCAACGTCCTGACTTTC.

The genes are TRBV2 and TRBJ2-2; 8 nucleotides align to TRBD2. The CDR3 is made up of 14 amino acids. Germline-derived CDR1 and CDR2 are SNHLY and FYNNEI. The ends lost 7 bases at V and 6 bases at J; junction bases unmatched: 7. This CDR3 reads CASIPGLVPGELFF. The CDR3 bases are TGTGCCAGCATTCCGGGACTAGTCCCCGGGGAGCTGTTTTTT.

This rearrangement joins TRBV5-1 to TRBJ2-5; 9 bases are a match to TRBD2. The CDR3 consists of 14 residues. Germline CDR1 reads SGHRS; CDR2 reads YFSETQ. The J segment lost 5 bases and the V segment lost 3 bases, leaving 5 bases of the junction unmatched. The CDR3: CASSSRGGPETQYF. CDR3 DNA sequence: TGCGCCAGCAGCTCGCGGGGGGGCCCGGAGACCCAGTACTTC.

The chain carries TRBV28 and TRBJ1-6, with D perhaps TRBD1 (6 bases). Trimming shortened V by 8 bases and J by 7 bases, and 15 bases separated the two germline ends. CDR3 length: 14 amino acids. In germline, CDR1 is MDHEN, CDR2 SYDVKM. The CDR3 coding sequence is TGTGCCAGCGGGTCAACAGGGCGGAATTCACCCCTCCACTTT. Amino acids: CASGSTGRNSPLHF.

J is TRBJ2-2 and V is TRBV5-1; TRBD2 matches at 8 bases. J lost 3 bases, V lost 0 bases, and 4 bases had no gene match. The CDR3 runs to 16 residues. From germline, CDR1 is SGHRS and CDR2 YFSETQ. CDR3 sequence reads: CASSLGATSDTGELFF. The CDR3 region has the DNA TGCGCCAGCAGCTTGGGTGCGACTAGCGACACCGGGGAGCTGTTTTTT.

The chain carries TRBV2 and TRBJ2-7; no clear D gene. In germline, CDR1 is SNHLY, CDR2 FYNNEI. CDR3 length: 13 amino acids. Trimming removed 6 bases at V and 3 bases at J, with 12 bases between. The CDR3 nucleotides are TGTGCCAGCAGGGACCCGGAACTCTACGAGCAGTACTTC. It encodes CASRDPELYEQYF.

CDR3 amino acids: CASSWTSGNTIYF. CDR3 nucleotides: TGTGCCAGCAGCTGGACATCTGGAAACACCATATATTTT. The chain links TRBV5-6 to TRBJ1-3; D perhaps matches TRBD1 (5 bases). CDR1 is SGHDT, CDR2 YYEEEE, per germline. V was trimmed by 3 bases and J by 1 base, leaving 5 bases between them. The CDR3 contains 13 residues.

The chain is built from TRBV6-5 and TRBJ1-5; 8 bases fit TRBD1. The CDR3 has 15 amino acids. Germline V CDR1 and CDR2: MNHEY, SVGAGI. The V segment lost 5 bases and the J segment 2 bases; nucleotides outside the gene matches: 5. As DNA, the CDR3 is TGTGCCAGCAGTACAATGGGACAGGGCAATCAGCCCCAGCATTTT. Its translation: CASSTMGQGNQPQHF.

The chain recombines TRBV5-5 with TRBJ2-5; D call uncertain. Per the germline V gene, CDR1 is SGHKS and CDR2 is YYEKEE (reference sequence). V was shortened by 0 bases and J by 5 bases, with 8 bases between the two germline ends. This CDR3 contains 13 residues. CDR3 nucleotides: TGTGCCAGCAGCTTGGAGGTTCACGAGACCCAGTACTTC. Residues: CASSLEVHETQYF.

CDR3 sequence (DNA): TGTGCCAGCTCACCACCATGGACCGGGACAGGGACGAAACTGTTTTTT. This codes for CASSPPWTGTGTKLFF. The chain couples TRBV18 to TRBJ1-4; 9 bases are shared with TRBD1. Losses at the gene ends were 0 bases for V and 11 bases for J; bases not matched to a gene: 10. In germline, CDR1 is KGHSH, CDR2 LQKENI. This CDR3 has 16 amino acids.

The chain joins TRBV18 to TRBJ2-1; D is unclear. The germline V gene encodes CDR1 KGHSH and CDR2 LQKENI. CDR3 length equals 13 residues. V was cut by 2 bases and J by 2 bases, with 4 bases left in between. The CDR3 reads CASSPAPYNEQFF. CDR3 DNA: TGTGCCAGCTCACCAGCCCCCTACAATGAGCAGTTCTTC. The full variable domain, in which reference TRBV18 and TRBJ2-1 provide the parts outside the CDR3, is NAGVMQNPRHLVRRRGQEARLRCSPMKGHSHVYWYRQLPEEGLKFMVYLQKENIIDESGMPKERFSAEFPKEGPSILRIQQVVRGDSAAYFCASSPAPYNEQFFGPGTRLTVL.

The V and J genes are TRBV7-3 and TRBJ1-1; D remains unclear. Germline values: CDR1 SGHTA, CDR2 FQGTGA. The CDR3 extends over 13 amino acids. Trimming left V 4 bases short and J 5 bases short, with 11 bases between. The CDR3 protein is CASSSNLRTEAFF. The CDR3 DNA reads as TGTGCCAGCAGCTCAAACCTGAGGACTGAAGCTTTCTTT.

By proportion, this clone is medium-sized. The chain recombines TRBV7-6 with TRBJ2-2; D might be TRBD1 (5 bases). The CDR3 covers 14 residues. V was cut by 1 base and J by 6 bases, with 9 bases left in between. Germline CDR1 reads SGHVS; CDR2 reads FNYEAQ. The CDR3 loop reads CASSLEGIAGELFF. CDR3 sequence (DNA): TGTGCCAGCAGCTTAGAGGGGATTGCCGGGGAGCTGTTTTTT.

This clone occurred a few times. The chain links TRBV6-5 to TRBJ1-6; D is unclear. The germline V and J ends were trimmed by 6 bases and 10 bases, with 16 bases remaining between them. CDR1 MNHEY and CDR2 SVGAGI come from the germline V gene. The CDR3 totals 14 residues. In DNA, the CDR3 is TGTGCCAGCAGCAGGTCGGTCCACAAGTCACCCCTCCACTTT. This gives the protein CASSRSVHKSPLHF.

The V call is TRBV20-1, the J call TRBJ2-3, with D possibly TRBD2 on 6 matching bases. V shed 3 bases and J shed 7 bases, with 17 bases lying between them. Germline V CDR1 and CDR2: DFQATT, SNEGSKA (reference sequence). The CDR3 is 14 amino acids. In DNA form, the CDR3 reads TGCAGTGCTAGTGGCGGGGCGTCCCTCAATACGCAGTATTTT. Translation: CSASGGASLNTQYF.

V and J are TRBV5-5 and TRBJ2-7, with 8 bases identical to TRBD2. Losses at the gene ends were 0 bases for V and 3 bases for J; bases not matched to a gene: 5. The CDR3 has 15 residues. Per the germline V gene, CDR1 is SGHKS and CDR2 is YYEKEE (reference sequence). The CDR3 is CASSLVGLAGYEQYF. CDR3 nucleotides: TGTGCCAGCAGCTTGGTTGGACTAGCTGGCTACGAGCAGTACTTC.